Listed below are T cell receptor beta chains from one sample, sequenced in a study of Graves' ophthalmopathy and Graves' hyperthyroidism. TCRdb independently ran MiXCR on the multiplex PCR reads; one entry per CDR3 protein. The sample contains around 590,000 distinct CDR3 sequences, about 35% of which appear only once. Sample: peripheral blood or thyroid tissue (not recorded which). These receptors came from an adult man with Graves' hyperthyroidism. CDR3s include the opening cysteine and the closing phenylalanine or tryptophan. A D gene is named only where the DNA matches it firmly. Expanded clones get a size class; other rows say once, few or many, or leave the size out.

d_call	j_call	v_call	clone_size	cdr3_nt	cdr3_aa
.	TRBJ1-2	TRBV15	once	TGTGCCACCAAGAATTGGGGGGTGGGCAGCTATGGCTACACCTTC	CATKNWGVGSYGYTF
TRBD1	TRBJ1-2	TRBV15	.	TGTGCCACCAGCAGGACCCGGACAGGGGGCCTGGGCTACACCTTC	CATSRTRTGGLGYTF
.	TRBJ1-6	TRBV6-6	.	TGTGCCAGCAGTTACTCGAGAGGAGGGGGGTCTTATAATTCACCCCTCCACTTT	CASSYSRGGGSYNSPLHF
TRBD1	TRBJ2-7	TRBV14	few	TGTGCCAGCAGCCAAGCCCGGTTTTCCCGGGGACAGGGTAGCCGTTACGAGCAGTACTTC	CASSQARFSRGQGSRYEQYF
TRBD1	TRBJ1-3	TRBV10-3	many	TGTGCCATCACCCCGGGACAGCTTGGAAACACCATATATTTT	CAITPGQLGNTIYF
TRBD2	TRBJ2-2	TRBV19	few	TGTGCCAGTAGACCTCCCCTGGGGCTAGCGGGAGGGTACACCGGGGAGCTGTTTTTT	CASRPPLGLAGGYTGELFF
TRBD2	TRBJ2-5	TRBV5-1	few	TGCGCCAGCAGCTTTGGGTCTAGCGGGGTCCAAGAGACCCAGTACTTC	CASSFGSSGVQETQYF
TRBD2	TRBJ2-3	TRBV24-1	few	TGTGCCACCAGTGATTTGGGACTAGCGGGAGGGCCAGATACGCAGTATTTT	CATSDLGLAGGPDTQYF
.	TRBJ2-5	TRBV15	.	TGTGCCACCAGCCCCGAAAACGGGGGGCAGAAGACCCAGTACTTC	CATSPENGGQKTQYF
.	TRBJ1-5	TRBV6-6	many	TGTGCCAGCAGTCCCCGTACGGGACAAAGCAATCAGCCCCAGCATTTT	CASSPRTGQSNQPQHF
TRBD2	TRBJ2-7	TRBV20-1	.	TGCAGTGCTAGAGATGGGGGACTATTGGGATACGAGCAGTACTTC	CSARDGGLLGYEQYF
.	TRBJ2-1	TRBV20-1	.	TGCAGTGCCAATTGGGGCATCTCCAATGAGCAGTTCTTC	CSANWGISNEQFF
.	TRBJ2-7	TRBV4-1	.	TGCGCCAGCAGCCAAGACGGACCCCCAGGAGCCTACGAGCAGTACTTC	CASSQDGPPGAYEQYF
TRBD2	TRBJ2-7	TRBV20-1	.	TGCAGTGCTCTCCCACAGGGCGGGGGGAACTACGAGCAGTACTTC	CSALPQGGGNYEQYF
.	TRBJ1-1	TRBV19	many	TGTGCCAGTAGTATAGAGGAGGGCGGATTGAACACTGAAGCTTTCTTT	CASSIEEGGLNTEAFF
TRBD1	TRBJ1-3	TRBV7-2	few	TGTGCCAGCAGCTTAATGGGGACAGTTGGAAACACCATATATTTT	CASSLMGTVGNTIYF
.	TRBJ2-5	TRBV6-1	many	TGTGCCAGCAGTGCTTTCCCGCAAGAGACCCAGTACTTC	CASSAFPQETQYF
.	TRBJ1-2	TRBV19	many	TGTGCCAGTAGTAATCGGGCGTTGACCTATGGCTACACCTTC	CASSNRALTYGYTF
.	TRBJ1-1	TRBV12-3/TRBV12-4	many	TGTGCCAGCAGTTTAGTCTCGGCGGGGGGCTTCACTGAAGCTTTCTTT	CASSLVSAGGFTEAFF
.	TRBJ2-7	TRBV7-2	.	TGTGCCAGCGGCTTGGGGCAGGGGAACTACGAGCAGTACTTC	CASGLGQGNYEQYF
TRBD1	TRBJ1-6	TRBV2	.	TGTGCCAGCAGTGAGTTCGTCACAGGGGGAAATTCACCCCTCCACTTT	CASSEFVTGGNSPLHF
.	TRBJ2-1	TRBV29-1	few	TGCAGCGTTGGCAGGTTCAATGAGCAGTTCTTC	CSVGRFNEQFF
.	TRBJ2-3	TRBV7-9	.	TGTGCCAGCAGCCCGGTCCAGTCCACAGATACGCAGTATTTT	CASSPVQSTDTQYF
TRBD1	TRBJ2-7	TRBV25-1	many	TGTGCCAGCAGTGCCCTACGACAGGGCAGCTACGAGCAGTACTTC	CASSALRQGSYEQYF
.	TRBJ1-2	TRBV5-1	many	TGCGCCAGCAGCGTTAGGGGGTACGAAGGCTACACCTTC	CASSVRGYEGYTF
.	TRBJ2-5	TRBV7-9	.	TGTGCCAGCAGCGGCGATGTTGGAGGGAATTTAGGGGGAGAGACCCAGTACTTC	CASSGDVGGNLGGETQYF
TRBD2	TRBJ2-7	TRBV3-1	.	TGTGCCAGCAGCCAAGATTCGCTAGCGGCTTCCAAGCAGTACTTC	CASSQDSLAASKQYF
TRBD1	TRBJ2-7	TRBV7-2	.	TGTGCCAGCAGCTTTAGACAGGGGGTGAGGGAGCAATACTTC	CASSFRQGVREQYF
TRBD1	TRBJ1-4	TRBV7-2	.	TGTGCCAGCAGCCCACAGGGGGGGGATGGAAAACTGTTTTTT	CASSPQGGDGKLFF